This T cell receptor beta chain was obtained from a study of blood T cells in healthy people across ages. A second about 6 to 12 cycle PCR used barcoded and J-beta primers. TCRdb reprocessed the 5' RACE reads with MiXCR, giving one entry per CDR3 protein. The sample records over 600,000 distinct CDR3 sequences, about half being singletons. CDR3 length equals 14 residues. V lost 7 bases, J lost 4 bases, and 15 bases lay in between. Concerning this clonotype itself: The final CDR3 position lacks the conserved phenylalanine or tryptophan, pointing to a likely read error.

The V call is TRBV12-3 or TRBV12-4, the J call TRBJ2-3, with D tentatively TRBD2 (5 bases). The clonotype was recovered from a man older than 75 in good health. Specimen: blood. The DNA of the CDR3 is TGTGCCAGCACCAACAGAGAGGGCTCAGATACGCAGTATTCT. It yields the protein CASTNREGSDTQYS.